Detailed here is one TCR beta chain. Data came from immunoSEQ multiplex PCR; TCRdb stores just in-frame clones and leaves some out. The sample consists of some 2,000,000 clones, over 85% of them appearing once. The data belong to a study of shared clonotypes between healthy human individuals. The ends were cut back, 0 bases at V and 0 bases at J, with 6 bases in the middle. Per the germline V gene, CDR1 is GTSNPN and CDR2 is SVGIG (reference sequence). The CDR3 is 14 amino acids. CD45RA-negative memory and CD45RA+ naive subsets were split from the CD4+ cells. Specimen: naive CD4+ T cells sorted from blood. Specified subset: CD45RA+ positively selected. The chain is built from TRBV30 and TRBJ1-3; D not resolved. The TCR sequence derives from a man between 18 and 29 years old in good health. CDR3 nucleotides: TGTGCCTGGAGTGTAGTGAACTCTGGAAACACCATATATTTT. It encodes CAWSVVNSGNTIYF.